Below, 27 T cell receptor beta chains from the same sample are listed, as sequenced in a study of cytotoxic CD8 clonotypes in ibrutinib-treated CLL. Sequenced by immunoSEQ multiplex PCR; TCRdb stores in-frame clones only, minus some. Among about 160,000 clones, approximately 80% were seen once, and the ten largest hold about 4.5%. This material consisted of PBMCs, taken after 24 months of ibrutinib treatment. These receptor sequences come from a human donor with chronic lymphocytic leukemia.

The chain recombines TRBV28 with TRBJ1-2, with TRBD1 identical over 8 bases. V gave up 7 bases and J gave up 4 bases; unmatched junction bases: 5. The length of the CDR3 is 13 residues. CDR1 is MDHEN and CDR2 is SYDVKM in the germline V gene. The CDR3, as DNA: TGTGCCAGCACCAGGGGACAGGTCTATGGCTACACCTTC. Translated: CASTRGQVYGYTF.

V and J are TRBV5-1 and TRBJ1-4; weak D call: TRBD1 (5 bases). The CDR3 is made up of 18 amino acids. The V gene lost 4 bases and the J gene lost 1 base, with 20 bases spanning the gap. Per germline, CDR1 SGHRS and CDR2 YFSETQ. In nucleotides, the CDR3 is TGCGCCAGCAGCCTGAACTGGGACCAGGCCGTAACTAATGAAAAACTGTTTTTT. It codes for CASSLNWDQAVTNEKLFF.

CDR3 bases: TGTGCCAGCAGCCTAACCGCTAGCGGAGGGATTAGCACAGATACGCAGTATTTT. This sequence encodes CASSLTASGGISTDTQYF. The rearrangement links TRBV7-2 to TRBJ2-3; 7 bases align to TRBD2. Germline loops: CDR1 SGHTA, CDR2 FQGNSA. This CDR3 region has 18 residues. V dropped 5 bases and J dropped 0; count of bases not matched to a gene: 14.

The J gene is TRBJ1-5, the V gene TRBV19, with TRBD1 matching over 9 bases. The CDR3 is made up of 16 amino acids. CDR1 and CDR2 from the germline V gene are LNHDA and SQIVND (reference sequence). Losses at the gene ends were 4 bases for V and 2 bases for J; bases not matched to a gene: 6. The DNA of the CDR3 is TGTGCCAGTAGTAGACGGGGACAGGGAGGCAATCAGCCCCAGCATTTT. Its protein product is CASSRRGQGGNQPQHF.

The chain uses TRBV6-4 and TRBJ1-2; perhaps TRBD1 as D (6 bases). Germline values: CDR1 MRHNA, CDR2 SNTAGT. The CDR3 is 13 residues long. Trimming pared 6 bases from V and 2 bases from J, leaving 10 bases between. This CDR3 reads CASSPGHNYGYTF. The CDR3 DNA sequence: TGTGCCAGCAGCCCGGGACACAACTATGGCTACACCTTC.

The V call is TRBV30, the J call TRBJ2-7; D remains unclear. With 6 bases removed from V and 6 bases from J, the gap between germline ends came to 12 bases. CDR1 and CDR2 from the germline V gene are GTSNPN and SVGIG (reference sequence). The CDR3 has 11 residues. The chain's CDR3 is CACRAGIEQYF. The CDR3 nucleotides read TGTGCCTGTCGTGCAGGTATCGAGCAGTACTTC.

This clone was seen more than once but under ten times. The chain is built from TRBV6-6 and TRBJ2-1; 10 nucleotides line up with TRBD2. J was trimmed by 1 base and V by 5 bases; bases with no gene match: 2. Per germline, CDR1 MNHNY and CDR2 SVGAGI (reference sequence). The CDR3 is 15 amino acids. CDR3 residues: CASSSSGRSYNEQFF. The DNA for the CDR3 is TGTGCCAGCAGTAGTAGCGGGAGGTCCTACAATGAGCAGTTCTTC.

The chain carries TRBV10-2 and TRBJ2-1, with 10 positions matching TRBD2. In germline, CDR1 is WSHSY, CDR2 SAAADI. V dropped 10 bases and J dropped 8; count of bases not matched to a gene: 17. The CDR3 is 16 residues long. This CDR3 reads CATREVAGGPFHEQFF. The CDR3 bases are TGCGCCACTAGGGAGGTAGCGGGGGGACCCTTCCATGAGCAGTTCTTC.

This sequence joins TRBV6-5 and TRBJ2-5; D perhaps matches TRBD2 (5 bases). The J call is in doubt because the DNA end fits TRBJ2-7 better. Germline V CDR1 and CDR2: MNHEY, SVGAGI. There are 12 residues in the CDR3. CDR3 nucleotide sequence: TGTGCCATACGGCTAGCTCGCGACGAGCAGTACTTC. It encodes CAIRLARDEQYF.

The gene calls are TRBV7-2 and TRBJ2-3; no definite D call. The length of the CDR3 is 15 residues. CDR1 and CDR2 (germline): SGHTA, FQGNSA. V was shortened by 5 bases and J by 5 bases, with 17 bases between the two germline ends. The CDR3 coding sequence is TGTGCCAGCAGCCTCCGGAGTCGGCAGCGAGATACGCAGTATTTT. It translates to CASSLRSRQRDTQYF.

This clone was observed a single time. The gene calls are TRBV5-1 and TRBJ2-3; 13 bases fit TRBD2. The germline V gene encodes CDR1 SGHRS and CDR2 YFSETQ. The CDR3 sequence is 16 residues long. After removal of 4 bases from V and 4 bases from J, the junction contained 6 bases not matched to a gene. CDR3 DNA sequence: TGCGCCAGCAGCCAAAGGACTAGCGGGAGTTCAGATACGCAGTATTTT. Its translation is CASSQRTSGSSDTQYF. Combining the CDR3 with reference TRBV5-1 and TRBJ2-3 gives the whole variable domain KAGVTQTPRYLIKTRGQQVTLSCSPISGHRSVSWYQQTPGQGLQFLFEYFSETQRNKGNFPGRFSGRQFSNSRSEMNVSTLELGDSALYLCASSQRTSGSSDTQYFGPGTRLTVL.

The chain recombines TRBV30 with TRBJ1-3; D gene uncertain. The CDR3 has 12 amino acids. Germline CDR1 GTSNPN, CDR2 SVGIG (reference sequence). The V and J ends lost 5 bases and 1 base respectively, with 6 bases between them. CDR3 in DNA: TGTGCCTGGCTTCGTTCTGGAAACACCATATATTTT. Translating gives CAWLRSGNTIYF.

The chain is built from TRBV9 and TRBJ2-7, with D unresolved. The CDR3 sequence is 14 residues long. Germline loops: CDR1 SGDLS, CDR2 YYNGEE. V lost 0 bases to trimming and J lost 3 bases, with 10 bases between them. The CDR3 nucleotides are TGTGCCAGCAGCGTAGCAGGTCTGGGCTACGAGCAGTACTTC. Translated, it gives CASSVAGLGYEQYF.

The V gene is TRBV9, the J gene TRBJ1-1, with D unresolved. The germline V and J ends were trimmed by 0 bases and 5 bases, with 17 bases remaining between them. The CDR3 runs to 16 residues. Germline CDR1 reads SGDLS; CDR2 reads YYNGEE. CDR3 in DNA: TGTGCCAGCAGCGTAGGGATGTCGGGAGGGCAGACTGAAGCTTTCTTT. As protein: CASSVGMSGGQTEAFF.

The CDR3 sequence is CASSSPSQPQHF. CDR3 sequence (DNA): TGTGCCAGCAGTTCCCCGAGTCAGCCCCAGCATTTT. The rearrangement links TRBV6-6 to TRBJ1-5; D is ambiguous. The CDR3 sequence is 12 residues long. Trimming removed 4 bases at V and 6 bases at J, with 7 bases between. Germline V gene sequence: CDR1 MNHNY, CDR2 SVGAGI (reference sequence).

CDR3 loop: CAWSAGQAYGYTF. The CDR3 DNA reads as TGTGCCTGGAGCGCGGGACAGGCCTATGGCTACACCTTC. The gene calls are TRBV30 and TRBJ1-2; 8 nucleotides agree with TRBD1. CDR1 GTSNPN and CDR2 SVGIG come from the germline V gene (reference sequence). The CDR3 consists of 13 residues. V lost 3 bases to trimming and J lost 4 bases; unmatched junction nucleotides: 4.

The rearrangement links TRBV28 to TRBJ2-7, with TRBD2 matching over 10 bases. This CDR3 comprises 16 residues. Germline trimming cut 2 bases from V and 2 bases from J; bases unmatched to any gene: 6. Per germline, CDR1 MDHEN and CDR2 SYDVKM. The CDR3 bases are TGTGCCAGCAGTTTAGATCCTAGCGGGAGTCCCTACGAGCAGTACTTC. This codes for CASSLDPSGSPYEQYF.

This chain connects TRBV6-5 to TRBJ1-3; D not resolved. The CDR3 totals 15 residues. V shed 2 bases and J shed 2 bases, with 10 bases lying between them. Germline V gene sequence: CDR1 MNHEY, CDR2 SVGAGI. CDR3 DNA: TGTGCCAGCAGTTACGTTTCGGAGGCTGGAAACACCATATATTTT. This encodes CASSYVSEAGNTIYF.

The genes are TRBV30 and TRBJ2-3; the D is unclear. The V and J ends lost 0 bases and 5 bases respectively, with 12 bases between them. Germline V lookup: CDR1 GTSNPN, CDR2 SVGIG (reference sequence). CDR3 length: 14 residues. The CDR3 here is CAWSVPGRGDTQYF. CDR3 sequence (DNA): TGTGCCTGGAGTGTACCGGGCCGAGGAGATACGCAGTATTTT.

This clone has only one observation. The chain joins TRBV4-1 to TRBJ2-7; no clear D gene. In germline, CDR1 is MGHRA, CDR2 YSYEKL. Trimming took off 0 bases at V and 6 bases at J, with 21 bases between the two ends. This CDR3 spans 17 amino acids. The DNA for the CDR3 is TGCGCCAGCAGCCAAGATCGTGAAGGGATTCGGGCCCGCGAGCAGTACTTC. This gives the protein CASSQDREGIRAREQYF.

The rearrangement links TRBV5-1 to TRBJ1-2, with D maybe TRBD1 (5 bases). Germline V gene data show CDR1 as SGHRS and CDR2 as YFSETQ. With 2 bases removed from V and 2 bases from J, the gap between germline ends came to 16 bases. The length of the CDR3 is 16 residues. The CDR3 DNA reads TGCGCCAGCAGCTTTATAGGACAAAGTAGAAACTATGGCTACACCTTC. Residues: CASSFIGQSRNYGYTF.

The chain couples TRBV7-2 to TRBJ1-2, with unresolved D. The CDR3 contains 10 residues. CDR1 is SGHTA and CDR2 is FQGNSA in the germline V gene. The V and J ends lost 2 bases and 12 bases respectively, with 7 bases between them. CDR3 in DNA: TGTGCCAGCAGCTTACGGTCTCACACCTTC. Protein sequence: CASSLRSHTF. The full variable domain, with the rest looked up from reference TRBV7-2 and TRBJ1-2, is GAGVSQSPSNKVTEKGKDVELRCDPISGHTALYWYRQSLGQGLEFLIYFQGNSAPDKSGLPSDRFSAERTGGSVSTLTIQRTQQEDSAVYLCASSLRSHTFGSGTRLTVV.

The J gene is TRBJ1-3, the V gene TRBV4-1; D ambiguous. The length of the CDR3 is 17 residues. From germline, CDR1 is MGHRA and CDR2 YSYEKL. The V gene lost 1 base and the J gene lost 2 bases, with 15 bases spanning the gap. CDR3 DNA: TGCGCCAGCAGCCAAGGGGCCCTACGGAGCGCTGGAAACACCATATATTTT. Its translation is CASSQGALRSAGNTIYF.

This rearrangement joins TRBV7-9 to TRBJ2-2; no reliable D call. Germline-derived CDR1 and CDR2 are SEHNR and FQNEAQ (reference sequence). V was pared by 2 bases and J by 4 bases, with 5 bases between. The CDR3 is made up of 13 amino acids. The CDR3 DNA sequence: TGTGCCAGCAGCTTAACCCCCACCGGGGAGCTGTTTTTT. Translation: CASSLTPTGELFF.

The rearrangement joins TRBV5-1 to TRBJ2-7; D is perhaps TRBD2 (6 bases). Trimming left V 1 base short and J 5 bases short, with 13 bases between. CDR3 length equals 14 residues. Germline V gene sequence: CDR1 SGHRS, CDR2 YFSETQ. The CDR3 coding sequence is TGCGCCAGCAGCTTGACGGTAGCGGCGGACGAGCAGTACTTC. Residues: CASSLTVAADEQYF.

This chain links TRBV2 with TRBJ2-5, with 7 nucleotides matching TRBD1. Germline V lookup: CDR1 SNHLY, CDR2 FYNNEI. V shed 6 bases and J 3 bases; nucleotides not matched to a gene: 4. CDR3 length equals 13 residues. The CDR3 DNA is TGTGCCAGCAGGGAGACAGGGAAAGAGACCCAGTACTTC. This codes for CASRETGKETQYF. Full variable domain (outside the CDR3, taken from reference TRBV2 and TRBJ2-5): EPEVTQTPSHQVTQMGQEVILRCVPISNHLYFYWYRQILGQKVEFLVSFYNNEISEKSEIFDDQFSVERPDGSNFTLKIRSTKLEDSAMYFCASRETGKETQYFGPGTRLLVL.

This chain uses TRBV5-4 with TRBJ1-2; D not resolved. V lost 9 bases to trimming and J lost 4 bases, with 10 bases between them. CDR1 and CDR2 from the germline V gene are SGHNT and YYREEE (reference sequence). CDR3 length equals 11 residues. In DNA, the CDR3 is TGTGCCACCCGAGGGAGCTATGGCTACACCTTC. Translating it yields CATRGSYGYTF.